Listed here are 25 T cell receptor beta chains from one sample, sequenced in a study of beta chain features in type 1 diabetes. Isolated RNA was reverse transcribed in full, so expressed TCRB transcripts were sequenced. Profiling relied on immunoSEQ multiplex PCR, and the TCRdb table lists in-frame clones only, not all of them. This table has over 120,000 clones, about 10% appearing once. Sequencing was performed on naive CD4+ T cells from blood. These receptors all come from a man aged 18 to 30 in good health.

This clone was observed at least ten times. V gene TRBV18 combines with J gene TRBJ2-1, with D perhaps TRBD1 (6 bases). This CDR3 spans 14 amino acids. The V gene's germline CDR1 is KGHSH and CDR2 LQKENI. V was cut by 8 bases and J by 5 bases, with 16 bases left in between. CDR3: CASATYRANNEQFF. As DNA, the CDR3 is TGTGCCAGCGCGACATACAGGGCCAACAATGAGCAGTTCTTC. Combining the CDR3 with reference TRBV18 and TRBJ2-1 gives the whole variable domain NAGVMQNPRHLVRRRGQEARLRCSPMKGHSHVYWYRQLPEEGLKFMVYLQKENIIDESGMPKERFSAEFPKEGPSILRIQQVVRGDSAAYFCASATYRANNEQFFGPGTRLTVL.

In its sample, this clone was seen many times. V and J are TRBV4-3 and TRBJ2-1; possibly TRBD2 for D (6 bases). This CDR3 comprises 14 residues. Trimming shortened V by 0 bases and J by 6 bases, and 9 bases separated the two germline ends. The germline V gene has CDR1 LGHNA and CDR2 YSLEER. The CDR3 DNA reads as TGCGCCAGCAGCCAAGAACTAGCCGGCAATGAGCAGTTCTTC. Protein: CASSQELAGNEQFF.

The J gene is TRBJ2-7, the V gene TRBV27; 10 nucleotides align to TRBD1. This CDR3 has 15 residues. V shed 5 bases, J shed 5 bases, and the junction held 9 bases outside the gene matches. Germline CDR1 is MNHEY and CDR2 is SMNVEV (reference sequence). The CDR3 DNA reads TGTGCCAGCAGTCCATACCGGGACAGGGGTCACGAGCAGTACTTC. It translates to CASSPYRDRGHEQYF.

The chain couples TRBV11-2 to TRBJ1-2; 7 nucleotides line up with TRBD1. The CDR3 covers 17 residues. V gave up 7 bases and J gave up 5 bases; unmatched junction bases: 19. CDR1 and CDR2 (germline): SGHAT, FQNNGV. The CDR3 DNA sequence: TGTGCCAGCAACCCTTTAGGAGGGCGGACAGGAAGGTATGGCTACACCTTC. Its translation: CASNPLGGRTGRYGYTF.

A note on this clone: An end of the junction differs from the germline gene, which may be a read error. The chain uses TRBV15 and TRBJ1-2; D might be TRBD1 (6 bases). There are 14 residues in the CDR3. CDR1 and CDR2 from the germline V gene are LNHNV and YYDKDF (reference sequence). CDR3 loop: CATSRDTGNYSYTF. CDR3 coding DNA: TGTGCCACCAGCAGAGATACAGGGAACTATAGCTACACCTTC. The full variable domain, with the rest looked up from reference TRBV15 and TRBJ1-2, is DAMVIQNPRYQVTQFGKPVTLSCSQTLNHNVMYWYQQKSSQAPKLLFHYYDKDFNNEADTPDNFQSRRPNTSFCFLDIRSPGLGDTAMYLCATSRDTGNYSYTFGSGTRLTVV.

CDR3 in amino acids: CASSARLGTGIPGANVLTF. The CDR3 DNA follows: TGTGCCAGCAGCGCCCGGTTGGGGACAGGGATCCCTGGGGCCAACGTCCTGACTTTC. J is TRBJ2-6 and V is TRBV9, with 9 bases that match TRBD1. V lost 3 bases to trimming and J lost 2 bases; unmatched junction nucleotides: 12. Per the germline V gene, CDR1 is SGDLS and CDR2 is YYNGEE. This CDR3 contains 19 residues. The full variable domain, in which reference TRBV9 and TRBJ2-6 provide the parts outside the CDR3, is DSGVTQTPKHLITATGQRVTLRCSPRSGDLSVYWYQQSLDQGLQFLIQYYNGEERAKGNILERFSAQQFPDLHSELNLSSLELGDSALYFCASSARLGTGIPGANVLTFGAGSRLTVL.

The sample holds a few counts of this clone. The chain employs TRBV19 and TRBJ2-1, with 8 bases fitting TRBD2. The CDR3 contains 15 residues. V was pared by 7 bases and J by 8 bases, with 13 bases of the junction left unmatched. CDR1 and CDR2 from the germline V gene are LNHDA and SQIVND (reference sequence). The CDR3 region is CASKDGGAGGDEQFF. The CDR3 DNA sequence: TGTGCCAGTAAGGACGGGGGGGCCGGGGGTGATGAGCAGTTCTTC.

The rearrangement uses TRBV7-6 and TRBJ2-1; 7 bases agree with TRBD1. CDR1 and CDR2 (germline): SGHVS, FNYEAQ. Losses at the gene ends were 4 bases for V and 5 bases for J; bases not matched to a gene: 5. The CDR3 is 14 amino acids. Here the CDR3 reads CASSYGQADNEQFF. CDR3 nucleotides: TGTGCCAGCAGCTACGGACAGGCCGACAATGAGCAGTTCTTC.

This clone was seen a handful of times. This chain links TRBV11-2 with TRBJ2-7; D not certain. Germline V gene sequence: CDR1 SGHAT, CDR2 FQNNGV. CDR3 length: 11 amino acids. Deletions cut 5 bases from V and 4 bases from J, with 6 bases between. CDR3 nucleotides: TGTGCCAGCAGCCTAAAGTACGAGCAGTACTTC. Translating it yields CASSLKYEQYF. Together with reference TRBV11-2 and TRBJ2-7, the CDR3 gives the full variable domain: EAGVAQSPRYKIIEKRQSVAFWCNPISGHATLYWYQQILGQGPKLLIQFQNNGVVDDSQLPKDRFSAERLKGVDSTLKIQPAKLEDSAVYLCASSLKYEQYFGPGTRLTVT.

This clone appeared a few times. The chain has TRBV11-2 and TRBJ1-6, with TRBD1 identical over 7 bases. The length of the CDR3 is 16 residues. Trimming at V came to 2 bases and at J to 7 bases, leaving 8 bases not matched to a gene. Germline V gene sequence: CDR1 SGHAT, CDR2 FQNNGV. CDR3 residues: CASSLFRGQENSPLHF. For the CDR3, the DNA is TGTGCCAGCAGCTTATTTCGAGGACAGGAGAATTCACCCCTCCACTTT.

The rearrangement uses TRBV4-1 and TRBJ2-1, with D tentatively TRBD2 (7 bases). Between the trimmed V and J ends, which lost 3 bases and 10 bases, there was a span of 22 bases. This CDR3 spans 16 amino acids. The germline gives CDR1 MGHRA, CDR2 YSYEKL. CDR3 residues: CASSQGGGGSSGEQFF. The CDR3 coding sequence is TGCGCCAGCAGCCAGGGGGGCGGGGGCTCCTCAGGAGAGCAGTTCTTC.

This clone was picked up a small number of times. This chain connects TRBV7-2 to TRBJ2-7; D is unresolved. The CDR3 spans 13 residues. Germline lookup yields CDR1 SGHTA and CDR2 FQGNSA. V was trimmed by 4 bases and J by 3 bases, leaving 10 bases between them. CDR3 loop: CASSSRGFYEQYF. CDR3 bases: TGTGCCAGCAGCTCGCGAGGCTTCTACGAGCAGTACTTC.

The chain links TRBV5-6 to TRBJ1-5; D is perhaps TRBD1 (5 bases). There are 15 residues in the CDR3. Trimming removed 3 bases from V and 6 bases from J, with 16 bases in between. The germline CDR1 and CDR2 sequences are SGHDT and YYEEEE. This CDR3 is CASSYRQFLGQPQHF. The CDR3 bases are TGTGCCAGCAGCTATCGACAGTTTTTGGGTCAGCCCCAGCATTTT.

J is TRBJ2-7 and V is TRBV18, with 10 nucleotides matching TRBD1. Germline lookup yields CDR1 KGHSH and CDR2 LQKENI. With 3 bases clipped from V and 2 bases from J, the junction kept 4 bases outside the gene matches. The CDR3 has 15 amino acids. The CDR3 sequence is CASSPGTGVTYEQYF. In nucleotides, the CDR3 is TGTGCCAGCTCACCCGGGACAGGGGTTACCTACGAGCAGTACTTC.

Many counts were recorded for this clone. This rearrangement joins TRBV28 to TRBJ2-4; D is unclear. V lost 5 bases, J lost 6 bases, and 8 bases lay in between. Per germline, CDR1 MDHEN and CDR2 SYDVKM. The CDR3 is made up of 12 amino acids. In DNA form, the CDR3 reads TGTGCCAGCAGTATCTCGGGAAACATTCAGTACTTC. Protein: CASSISGNIQYF.

This clone occurred a few times. This chain uses TRBV4-1 with TRBJ1-6; D ambiguous. The germline V gene encodes CDR1 MGHRA and CDR2 YSYEKL. This CDR3 is built from 13 residues. V gave up 1 base and J gave up 10 bases, with 8 bases separating them. The DNA for the CDR3 is TGCGCCAGCAGCCAAGCGGGAGCCTCACCCCTCCACTTT. Translating gives CASSQAGASPLHF.

This clone has a handful of counts. The rearrangement joins TRBV5-8 to TRBJ1-1, with TRBD1 matching 8 bases. The junction had 3 bases not matched to a gene; V was cut back by 4 bases and J by 1 base. CDR3 length: 14 amino acids. The germline V gene has CDR1 SGHTS and CDR2 YDEGEE. The CDR3: CASSLQGANTEAFF. The CDR3 coding sequence is TGTGCCAGCAGCCTCCAGGGGGCGAACACTGAAGCTTTCTTT.

This clone was detected only a few times. J is TRBJ2-5 and V is TRBV18; D is uncertain. This CDR3 is built from 13 residues. Per germline, CDR1 KGHSH and CDR2 LQKENI. The V end lost 1 base, the J end lost 3 bases, and 6 bases lay between the germline ends. CDR3 coding DNA: TGTGCCAGCTCACCACGGCGGAAAGAGACCCAGTACTTC. Protein product: CASSPRRKETQYF.

Only a few counts were recorded for this clone. The rearrangement links TRBV7-2 to TRBJ2-3; D might be TRBD1 (8 bases). V dropped 5 bases and J dropped 6 bases, with 21 bases sitting between them. Germline loops: CDR1 SGHTA, CDR2 FQGNSA. The CDR3 sequence is 16 residues long. CDR3 protein: CASSPGGGGLGDTQYF. The CDR3 DNA reads as TGTGCCAGCAGCCCAGGGGGCGGGGGACTCGGGGATACGCAGTATTTT. Full variable domain (rest looked up from reference TRBV7-2 and TRBJ2-3): GAGVSQSPSNKVTEKGKDVELRCDPISGHTALYWYRQSLGQGLEFLIYFQGNSAPDKSGLPSDRFSAERTGGSVSTLTIQRTQQEDSAVYLCASSPGGGGLGDTQYFGPGTRLTVL.

This clone was detected ten times or more. The CDR3 here is CAISPGQGIEQYF. Here the CDR3 DNA reads TGTGCCATCAGTCCGGGACAGGGGATTGAGCAGTACTTC. This chain connects TRBV10-3 to TRBJ2-7, with 10 positions matching TRBD1. Germline V gene lookup returns CDR1 ENHRY and CDR2 SYGVKD. Trimming cost V 5 bases and J 7 bases; bases outside gene matches: 5. The CDR3 covers 13 residues.

There are a few counts of this clone. The rearrangement links TRBV6-5 to TRBJ2-3, with a weak D call TRBD1 (6 bases). The germline V and J ends were trimmed by 6 bases and 4 bases, with 14 bases remaining between them. In germline, CDR1 is MNHEY, CDR2 SVGAGI. The CDR3 contains 14 residues. CDR3 sequence: CASRWIGGADTQYF. The CDR3 coding sequence is TGTGCCAGCAGGTGGATAGGGGGAGCAGATACGCAGTATTTT.

This clone showed up just a few times. This chain connects TRBV25-1 to TRBJ1-4; D is ambiguous. The germline CDR1 and CDR2 sequences are MGHDK and SYGVNS. Deletions cut 1 base from V and 4 bases from J, with 7 bases between. This CDR3 spans 14 amino acids. The CDR3 DNA reads TGTGCCAGCAGTGAATTAACGGGTAATGAAAAACTGTTTTTT. This gives the protein CASSELTGNEKLFF.

This clone was counted a few times. CDR3 protein: CASSSQRGPGNTIYF. Written as DNA, the CDR3 is TGTGCCAGCTCATCACAAAGGGGGCCTGGAAACACCATATATTTT. V is TRBV18 and J is TRBJ1-3; TRBD1 aligns across 7 bases. Germline assignment: CDR1 KGHSH and CDR2 LQKENI. V was clipped by 5 bases and J by 2 bases; unmatched bases: 6. There are 15 residues in the CDR3.

The chain couples TRBV5-4 to TRBJ2-3, with 9 bases identical to TRBD2. Per germline, CDR1 SGHNT and CDR2 YYREEE (reference sequence). J was trimmed by 1 base and V by 2 bases; bases with no gene match: 5. The CDR3 extends over 16 amino acids. The CDR3 loop is CASSFLSSGGTDTQYF. The CDR3 DNA is TGTGCCAGCAGCTTCCTCTCTAGCGGGGGCACAGATACGCAGTATTTT.

A word on this clone: This may be a read error, as it is one base from a much larger clone. This chain links TRBV7-2 with TRBJ1-2; 8 positions match TRBD1. The CDR3 runs to 13 residues. The germline V gene has CDR1 SGHTA and CDR2 FQGNSA. Trimming cost V 5 bases and J 6 bases; bases outside gene matches: 5. The CDR3 DNA sequence: TGTGCCAGCAGCCCCCGGACAGGGAATGGCTACACCTTC. Translated: CASSPRTGNGYTF.